This is a list of T cell receptor beta chains from one sample in a study of blood T cell repertoires in COVID-19. Some clones are missing from TCRdb's copy, which holds only in-frame ones; the method was immunoSEQ multiplex PCR. The sample contains more than 25,000 clones, approximately 82% of which appear only once. The sequenced material came from peripheral blood. The receptors were gathered from a human donor in a cohort sampled during active COVID-19. The CDR3 runs from the conserved cysteine through the conserved F or W. The D gene is left open where the match is weak. Size tells how often a clone was seen (once, few, many) or the class of an expanded clone, and some rows leave it out.

J gene | D gene | V gene | clone size | CDR3 protein | CDR3 DNA
TRBJ2-4 | TRBD2 | TRBV28 | - | CASSLWGGKNIQYF | TGTGCCAGCAGTTTATGGGGGGGGAAAAACATTCAGTACTTC
TRBJ1-1 | - | TRBV7-2 | - | CASSLGADMNTEAFF | TGTGCCAGCAGCTTAGGGGCAGACATGAACACTGAAGCTTTCTTT
TRBJ2-7 | - | TRBV13 | once | CASSSYRDFSDQYF | TGTGCCAGCAGCTCATACAGGGATTTCTCAGATCAGTACTTC
TRBJ1-1 | - | TRBV27 | medium-sized | CASSWGGVDTEAFF | TGTGCCAGCAGTTGGGGCGGGGTGGACACTGAAGCTTTCTTT
TRBJ2-1 | TRBD2 | TRBV11-2 | - | CASSLAGGYNEQFF | TGTGCCAGCAGCTTAGCGGGGGGGTACAATGAGCAGTTCTTC
TRBJ2-7 | TRBD2 | TRBV10-2 | - | CASSAGTSRYNYYEQYF | TGCGCCAGCAGCGCCGGGACTAGCCGATATAATTACTACGAGCAGTACTTC
TRBJ1-6 | - | TRBV5-1 | few | CASSPSGVPSLNSPLHF | TGCGCCAGCAGCCCATCTGGAGTACCGAGTCTTAATTCACCCCTCCACTTT
TRBJ1-1 | - | TRBV18 | few | CASSPPGQGSTEAFF | TGTGCCAGCTCACCCCCTGGTCAGGGCTCCACTGAAGCTTTCTTT
TRBJ2-7 | TRBD1 | TRBV11-2 | - | CASSFGGDRVVYEQYF | TGTGCCAGCAGCTTTGGGGGGGACAGGGTAGTCTACGAGCAGTACTTC
TRBJ2-5 | TRBD2 | TRBV29-1 | once | CSSGEIGETQYF | TGCAGCAGCGGGGAAATCGGGGAGACCCAGTACTTC
TRBJ1-5 | - | TRBV4-1 | - | CASSQDPSLPQHF | TGCGCCAGCAGCCAAGATCCGAGCCTACCCCAGCATTTT
TRBJ1-5 | - | TRBV4-1 | - | CASSQQGTSNQPQHF | TGCGCCAGCAGCCAGCAGGGGACGAGCAATCAGCCCCAGCATTTT
TRBJ1-4 | TRBD1 | TRBV19 | - | CASSIGQVATNEKLFF | TGTGCCAGTAGTATCGGACAGGTGGCAACTAATGAAAAACTGTTTTTT
TRBJ1-5 | - | TRBV7-8 | few | CASSVSGVGQPQHF | TGTGCCAGCAGCGTTTCAGGGGTCGGTCAGCCCCAGCATTTT
TRBJ1-2 | - | TRBV23-1 | - | CASSQPGGARSYGYTF | TGCGCCAGCAGTCAACCGGGGGGGGCGCGTTCCTATGGCTACACCTTC
TRBJ2-3 | - | TRBV29-1 | - | CSAPWRATGMQYF | TGCAGCGCCCCATGGAGGGCGACCGGTATGCAGTATTTT
TRBJ1-1 | - | TRBV6-4 | - | CASSGQMNTEAFF | TGTGCCAGCAGTGGACAGATGAACACTGAAGCTTTCTTT
TRBJ2-3 | - | TRBV9 | - | CASSVATGQQPSTDTQYF | TGTGCCAGCAGCGTAGCTACTGGACAGCAACCTAGCACAGATACGCAGTATTTT
TRBJ1-4 | - | TRBV6-6 | - | CASSRRESEKLFF | TGTGCCAGCAGCCGTCGAGAGAGCGAAAAACTGTTTTTT
TRBJ2-5 | TRBD2 | TRBV9 | - | CASSVAGGSHGTQYF | TGTGCCAGCAGCGTAGCGGGGGGTTCTCACGGGACCCAGTACTTC
TRBJ2-1 | TRBD2 | TRBV2 | - | CASRGLVAYNEQFF | TGTGCCAGCAGGGGACTAGTAGCCTACAATGAGCAGTTCTTC
TRBJ2-2 | - | TRBV19 | - | CASRRQRADTGELFF | TGTGCCAGTAGGAGACAGCGAGCTGACACCGGGGAGCTGTTTTTT
TRBJ2-2 | - | TRBV2 | - | CASSEQGGTGELFF | TGTGCCAGCAGTGAACAGGGAGGCACCGGGGAGCTGTTTTTT
TRBJ2-2 | - | TRBV7-6 | once | CASTLSGGSTGELFF | TGTGCCAGCACCCTATCAGGGGGGTCCACCGGGGAGCTGTTTTTT
TRBJ2-3 | - | TRBV19 | - | CASRLSGDTQYF | TGTGCCAGTAGACTGTCCGGGGATACGCAGTATTTT
TRBJ2-7 | - | TRBV6-5 | few | CASTPSWGLSFEQYF | TGTGCCAGCACTCCAAGCTGGGGCCTCTCCTTCGAGCAGTACTTC
TRBJ2-2 | - | TRBV6-6 | once | CASSYPGAGELFF | TGTGCCAGCAGTTACCCCGGGGCCGGGGAGCTGTTTTTT
TRBJ2-7 | TRBD1 | TRBV19 | once | CASPEGQGSYEQYF | TGTGCCTCGCCGGAGGGACAGGGTTCCTACGAGCAGTACTTC
TRBJ2-3 | - | TRBV4-1 | - | CASSQTTGARDTQYF | TGCGCCAGCAGCCAGACAACGGGAGCCAGAGATACGCAGTATTTT
TRBJ2-7 | - | TRBV7-9 | - | CASSSLGRSYEQYF | TGTGCCAGCAGCTCCCTCGGTCGCTCCTACGAGCAGTACTTC
TRBJ2-5 | - | TRBV4-1 | - | CASSQDWRGETQYF | TGCGCCAGCAGCCAAGATTGGAGGGGAGAGACCCAGTACTTC
TRBJ1-2 | TRBD1 | TRBV6-5 | - | CASSYSWTGPGYTF | TGTGCCAGCAGTTATTCCTGGACAGGGCCCGGCTACACCTTC
TRBJ1-1 | - | TRBV6-5 | few | CASSSTVTEAFF | TGTGCCAGCAGCTCGACAGTTACTGAAGCTTTCTTT
TRBJ2-1 | TRBD1 | TRBV2 | - | CASSDSGGNEQFF | TGTGCCAGCAGTGACTCAGGGGGCAATGAGCAGTTCTTC
TRBJ2-7 | - | TRBV7-2 | - | CASSLEGNTYEQYF | TGTGCCAGCAGCTTAGAGGGGAACACCTACGAGCAGTACTTC
TRBJ2-5 | TRBD1 | TRBV7-9 | few | CASSGRQGQETQYF | TGTGCCAGCAGCGGACGACAGGGCCAAGAGACCCAGTACTTC
TRBJ1-5 | - | TRBV7-2 | - | CASGRGSNQPQHF | TGTGCCAGCGGCCGAGGTAGCAATCAGCCCCAGCATTTT
TRBJ2-7 | - | TRBV21-1 | once | CASSEGQGRHYEQYF | TGTGCCAGCAGCGAAGGACAGGGGAGACATTACGAGCAGTACTTC
TRBJ2-7 | TRBD2 | TRBV5-1 | - | CASSFQRGGREQYF | TGCGCCAGCAGCTTTCAGCGGGGGGGTCGCGAGCAGTACTTC
TRBJ1-3 | TRBD1 | TRBV19 | - | CASSMRGQLGNTIYF | TGTGCCAGTAGTATGAGGGGACAGCTAGGAAACACCATATATTTT